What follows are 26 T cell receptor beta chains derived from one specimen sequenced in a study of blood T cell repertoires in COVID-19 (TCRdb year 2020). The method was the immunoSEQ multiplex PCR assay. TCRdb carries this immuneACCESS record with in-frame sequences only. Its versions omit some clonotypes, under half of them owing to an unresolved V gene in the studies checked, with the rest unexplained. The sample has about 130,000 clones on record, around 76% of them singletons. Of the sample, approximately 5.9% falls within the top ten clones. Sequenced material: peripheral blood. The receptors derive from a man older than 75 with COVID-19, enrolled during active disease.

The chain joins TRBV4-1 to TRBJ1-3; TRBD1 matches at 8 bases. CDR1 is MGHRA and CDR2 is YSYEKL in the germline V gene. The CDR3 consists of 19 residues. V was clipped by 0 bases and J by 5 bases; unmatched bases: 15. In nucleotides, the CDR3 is TGCGCCAGCAGCCAAGATCAGGGGGCGGGGCCGGGCGTGCGAAACACCATATATTTT. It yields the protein CASSQDQGAGPGVRNTIYF.

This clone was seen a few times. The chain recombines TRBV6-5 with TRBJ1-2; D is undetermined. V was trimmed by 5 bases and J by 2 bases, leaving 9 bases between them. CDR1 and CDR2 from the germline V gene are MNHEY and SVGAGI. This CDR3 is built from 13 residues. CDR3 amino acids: CASSRELNYGYTF. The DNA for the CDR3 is TGTGCCAGCAGTCGGGAACTCAACTATGGCTACACCTTC.

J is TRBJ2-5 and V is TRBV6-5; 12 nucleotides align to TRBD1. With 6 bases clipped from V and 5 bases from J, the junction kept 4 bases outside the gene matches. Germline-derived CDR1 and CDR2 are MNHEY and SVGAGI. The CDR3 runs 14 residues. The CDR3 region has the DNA TGTGCCAGCAGGAGGGACAGGGGGCACGAGACCCAGTACTTC. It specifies CASRRDRGHETQYF.

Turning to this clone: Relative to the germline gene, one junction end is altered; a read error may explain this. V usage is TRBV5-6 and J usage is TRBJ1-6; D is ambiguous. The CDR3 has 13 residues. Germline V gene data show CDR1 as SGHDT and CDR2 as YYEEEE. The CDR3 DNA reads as TGTGCCAGCAGCTTGCATCGCTCTTCAGCCCTCCACTTT. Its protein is CASSLHRSSALHF.

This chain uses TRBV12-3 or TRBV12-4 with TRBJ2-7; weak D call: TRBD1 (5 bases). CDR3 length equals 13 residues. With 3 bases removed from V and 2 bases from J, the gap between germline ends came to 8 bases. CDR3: CASSFSGPYEQYF. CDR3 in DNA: TGTGCCAGCAGTTTTTCAGGGCCCTACGAGCAGTACTTC.

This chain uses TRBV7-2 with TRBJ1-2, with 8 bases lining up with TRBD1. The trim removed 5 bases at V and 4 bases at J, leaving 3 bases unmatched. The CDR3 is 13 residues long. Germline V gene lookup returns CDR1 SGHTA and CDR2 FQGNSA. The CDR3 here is CASSGDRGYGYTF. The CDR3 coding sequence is TGTGCCAGCAGCGGTGACAGGGGCTATGGCTACACCTTC.

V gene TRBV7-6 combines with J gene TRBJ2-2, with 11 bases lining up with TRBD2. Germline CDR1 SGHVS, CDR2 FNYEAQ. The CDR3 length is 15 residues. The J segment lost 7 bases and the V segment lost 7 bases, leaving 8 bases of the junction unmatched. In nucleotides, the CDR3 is TGTGCCAGCACGGCACTAGCGGGAGCGGTCGGGGAGCTGTTTTTT. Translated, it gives CASTALAGAVGELFF.

CDR3 sequence reads: CASSQGQVSPPQHF. The CDR3 nucleotides are TGTGCCAGCAGCCAGGGACAGGTCTCCCCGCCCCAGCATTTT. V gene TRBV3-1 (or the pseudogene TRBV3-2) combines with J gene TRBJ1-5; TRBD1 matches at 8 bases. Germline trimming cut 3 bases from V and 9 bases from J; bases unmatched to any gene: 7. Germline V gene data show CDR1 as LGHDT and CDR2 as YNNKEL (reference sequence). This CDR3 has 14 residues.

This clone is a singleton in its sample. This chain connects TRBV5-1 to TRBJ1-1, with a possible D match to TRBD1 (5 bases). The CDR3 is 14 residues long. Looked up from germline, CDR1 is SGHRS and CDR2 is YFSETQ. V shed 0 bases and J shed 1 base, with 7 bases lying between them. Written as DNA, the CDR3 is TGCGCCAGCAGCTTGGCCGGGGGGAACACTGAAGCTTTCTTT. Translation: CASSLAGGNTEAFF.

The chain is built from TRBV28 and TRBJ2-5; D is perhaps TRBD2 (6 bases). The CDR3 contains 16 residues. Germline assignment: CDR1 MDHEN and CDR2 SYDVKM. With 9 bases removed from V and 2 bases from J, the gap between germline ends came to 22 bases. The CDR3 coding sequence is TGTGCCAGTCGCCAAGGCTACGGAGGGTGGCAAGAGACCCAGTACTTC. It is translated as CASRQGYGGWQETQYF.

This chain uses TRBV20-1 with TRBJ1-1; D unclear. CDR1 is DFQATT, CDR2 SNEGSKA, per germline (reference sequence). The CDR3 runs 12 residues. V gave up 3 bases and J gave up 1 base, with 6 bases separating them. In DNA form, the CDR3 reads TGCAGTGCTAGTGAGCGGAACACTGAAGCTTTCTTT. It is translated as CSASERNTEAFF.

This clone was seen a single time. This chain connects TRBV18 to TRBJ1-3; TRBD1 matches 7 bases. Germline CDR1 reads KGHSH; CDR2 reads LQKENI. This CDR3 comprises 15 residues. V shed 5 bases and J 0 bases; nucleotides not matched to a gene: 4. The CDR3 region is CASSSWDSSGNTIYF. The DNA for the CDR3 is TGTGCCAGCTCATCATGGGACAGCTCTGGAAACACCATATATTTT.

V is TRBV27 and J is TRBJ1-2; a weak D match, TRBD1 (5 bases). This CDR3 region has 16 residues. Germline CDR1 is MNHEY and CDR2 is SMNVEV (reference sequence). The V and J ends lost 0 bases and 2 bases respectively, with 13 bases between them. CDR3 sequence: CASSLSGPGLNYGYTF. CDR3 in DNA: TGTGCCAGCAGTTTATCGGGTCCAGGGTTGAACTATGGCTACACCTTC.

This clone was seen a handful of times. CDR3 amino acids: CASSRWQNEKLFF. In DNA form, the CDR3 reads TGCGCCAGCAGCCGGTGGCAAAATGAAAAACTGTTTTTT. This sequence joins TRBV4-1 and TRBJ1-4; no firm D call. Trimming shortened V by 4 bases and J by 5 bases, and 8 bases separated the two germline ends. Germline CDR1 is MGHRA and CDR2 is YSYEKL. The CDR3 covers 13 residues.

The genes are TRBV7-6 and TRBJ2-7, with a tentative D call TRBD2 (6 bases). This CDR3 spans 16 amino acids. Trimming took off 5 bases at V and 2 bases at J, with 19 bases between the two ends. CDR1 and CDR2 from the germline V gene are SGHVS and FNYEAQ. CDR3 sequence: CASSPGGAGWTYEQYF. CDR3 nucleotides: TGTGCCAGCAGCCCCGGAGGGGCAGGGTGGACCTACGAGCAGTACTTC.

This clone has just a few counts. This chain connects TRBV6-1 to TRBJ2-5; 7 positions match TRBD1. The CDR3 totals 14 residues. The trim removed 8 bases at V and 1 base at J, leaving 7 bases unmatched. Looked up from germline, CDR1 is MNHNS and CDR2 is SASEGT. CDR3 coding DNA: TGTGCCAGCCGAAATCCAGGGGGCCAAGAGACCCAGTACTTC. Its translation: CASRNPGGQETQYF.

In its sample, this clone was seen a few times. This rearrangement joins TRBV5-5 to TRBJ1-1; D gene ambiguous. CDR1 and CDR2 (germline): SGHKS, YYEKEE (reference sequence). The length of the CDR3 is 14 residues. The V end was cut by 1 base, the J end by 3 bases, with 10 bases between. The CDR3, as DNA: TGTGCCAGCAGCTTGCAGAGGAGGGACACTGAAGCTTTCTTT. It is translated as CASSLQRRDTEAFF.

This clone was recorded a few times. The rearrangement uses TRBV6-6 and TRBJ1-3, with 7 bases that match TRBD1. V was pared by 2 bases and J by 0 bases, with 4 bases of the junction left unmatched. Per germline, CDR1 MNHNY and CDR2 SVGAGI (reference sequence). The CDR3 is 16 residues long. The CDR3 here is CASSYTGAISGNTIYF. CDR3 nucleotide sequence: TGTGCCAGCAGTTACACAGGGGCCATCTCTGGAAACACCATATATTTT.

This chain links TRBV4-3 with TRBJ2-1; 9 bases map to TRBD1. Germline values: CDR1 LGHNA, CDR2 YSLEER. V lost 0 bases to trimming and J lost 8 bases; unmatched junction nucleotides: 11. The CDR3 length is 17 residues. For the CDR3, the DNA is TGCGCCAGCAGCCAAGAGTGGTCGGACAGGGGTAGCGATGAGCAGTTCTTC. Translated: CASSQEWSDRGSDEQFF.

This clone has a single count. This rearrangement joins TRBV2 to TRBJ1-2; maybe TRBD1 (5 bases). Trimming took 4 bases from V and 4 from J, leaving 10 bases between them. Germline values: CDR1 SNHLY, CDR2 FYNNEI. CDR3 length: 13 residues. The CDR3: CASSAGRLYGYTF. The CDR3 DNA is TGTGCCAGCAGTGCAGGGCGGCTCTATGGCTACACCTTC.

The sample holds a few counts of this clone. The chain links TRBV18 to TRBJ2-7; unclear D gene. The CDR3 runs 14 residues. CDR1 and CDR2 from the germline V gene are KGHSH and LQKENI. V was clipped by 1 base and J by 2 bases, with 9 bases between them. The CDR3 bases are TGTGCCAGCTCACCACTAACGGGTCCCTACGAGCAGTACTTC. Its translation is CASSPLTGPYEQYF.

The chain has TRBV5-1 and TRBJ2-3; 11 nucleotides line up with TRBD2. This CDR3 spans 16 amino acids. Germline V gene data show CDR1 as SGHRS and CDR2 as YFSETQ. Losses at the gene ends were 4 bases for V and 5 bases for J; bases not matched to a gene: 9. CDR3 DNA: TGCGCCAGCAGCACTGGGACTAGCGGCCCGGGAGATACGCAGTATTTT. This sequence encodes CASSTGTSGPGDTQYF.

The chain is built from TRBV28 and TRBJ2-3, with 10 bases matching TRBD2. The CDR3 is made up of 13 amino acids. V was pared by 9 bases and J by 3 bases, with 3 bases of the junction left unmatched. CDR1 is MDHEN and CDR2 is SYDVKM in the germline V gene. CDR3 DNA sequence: TGTGCCAGTTCTAGCGGGAGTACAGATACGCAGTATTTT. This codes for CASSSGSTDTQYF. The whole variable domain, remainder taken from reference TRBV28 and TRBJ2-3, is DVKVTQSSRYLVKRTGEKVFLECVQDMDHENMFWYRQDPGLGLRLIYFSYDVKMKEKGDIPEGYSVSREKKERFSLILESASTNQTSMYLCASSSGSTDTQYFGPGTRLTVL.

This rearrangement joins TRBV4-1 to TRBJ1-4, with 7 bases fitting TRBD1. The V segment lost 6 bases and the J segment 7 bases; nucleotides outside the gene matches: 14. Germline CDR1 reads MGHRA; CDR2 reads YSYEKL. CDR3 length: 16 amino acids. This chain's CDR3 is CASSSDRVGSGEKLFF. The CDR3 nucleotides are TGCGCCAGCAGTAGTGACAGGGTCGGTTCGGGTGAAAAACTGTTTTTT.

The CDR3 nucleotides are TGTGCCAGCAGCGGGCCAAACAATGAGCAGTTCTTC. The encoded protein is CASSGPNNEQFF. The V and J genes are TRBV7-9 and TRBJ2-1; D uncertain. CDR1 SEHNR and CDR2 FQNEAQ come from the germline V gene (reference sequence). V was pared by 5 bases and J by 5 bases, with 7 bases between. There are 12 residues in the CDR3. The full variable domain, completed using reference TRBV7-9 and TRBJ2-1, is DTGVSQNPRHKITKRGQNVTFRCDPISEHNRLYWYRQTLGQGPEFLTYFQNEAQLEKSRLLSDRFSAERPKGSFSTLEIQRTEQGDSAMYLCASSGPNNEQFFGPGTRLTVL.

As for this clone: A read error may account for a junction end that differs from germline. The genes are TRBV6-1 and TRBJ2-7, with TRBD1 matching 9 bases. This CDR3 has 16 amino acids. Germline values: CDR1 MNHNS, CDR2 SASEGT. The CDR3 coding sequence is TGTGCCAGCAGTGCCGACAAGGGGACAGGGCGCTACCAGCAGTACTTC. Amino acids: CASSADKGTGRYQQYF.